This TCR beta chain was recorded in a study of CD8+ T cells in alopecia areata. About the study: Treated individuals took tofacitinib by mouth, 5 to 10 mg twice daily. The tofacitinib course ran for 6 to 18 months and was followed by 6 months off drug. Study results and limitations: Compared with normal scalp, lesional scalp had higher clonality and more expanded CD8+ clones.

Patients with alopecia areata provided lesional scalp punch biopsies as well as peripheral blood. This clone was seen more than once but under ten times. Its antigen is currently unknown. The CDR3 is made up of 14 amino acids. CDR1 SEHNR and CDR2 FQNEAQ come from the germline V gene (reference sequence). V dropped 1 base and J dropped 1 base, with 4 bases sitting between them. Reverse transcribed after extraction, RNA yielded cDNA as the sequencing template. The protocol was immunoSEQ multiplex PCR, while the TCRdb copy is restricted to in-frame clones and leaves out a portion. The table lists about 200,000 clones, more than 45% of them singletons.

The specimen was CD4+ T cells sorted from blood, collected at week 0. This chain connects TRBV7-9 to TRBJ2-2; D not certain. The TCR originated in a human donor with alopecia areata. CDR3 in DNA: TGTGCCAGCAGCTTAGACGGGAACACCGGGGAGCTGTTTTTT. It encodes CASSLDGNTGELFF.